Each of the 16 T cell receptor beta chains below was sequenced from the same sample in a study of T cells in Graves' hyperthyroidism and ophthalmopathy. From RNA transcripts, TCR beta CDR3 regions were amplified. In the first-round RT-PCR of the TCR CDR3, the HTBI primer set was used. MiXCR was run by TCRdb on the multiplex PCR reads, yielding one entry per CDR3 protein. The table shows about 270,000 distinct CDR3 sequences, with about 20% occurring only once. The sequenced sample was blood. All receptors derive from a man under 40 with Graves' ophthalmopathy.

This CDR3 reads CSAAGTGNQPQHF. The CDR3 nucleotides read TGCAGCGCTGCCGGGACAGGGAATCAGCCCCAGCATTTT. The chain combines TRBV29-1 with TRBJ1-5, with TRBD1 matching over 9 bases. This CDR3 has 13 residues. Germline CDR1 reads SQVTM; CDR2 reads ANQGSEA. The V gene end was trimmed by 7 bases and the J gene end by 4 bases; junction bases not matched to a gene: 5.

The sample holds many counts of this clonotype. The chain carries TRBV11-3 and TRBJ2-7; 15 bases line up with TRBD2. There are 17 residues in the CDR3. V gave up 5 bases and J gave up 4 bases; unmatched junction bases: 9. Germline assignment: CDR1 SGHNT and CDR2 YENEEA. The CDR3 loop is CASSPGLAGGPRYEQYF. CDR3 DNA: TGTGCCAGCAGCCCAGGACTAGCGGGAGGGCCGAGGTACGAGCAGTACTTC.

This clonotype showed up many times. This chain uses TRBV20-1 with TRBJ1-6, with 9 bases identical to TRBD1. With 6 bases clipped from V and 7 bases from J, the junction kept 4 bases outside the gene matches. CDR3 length: 13 residues. The germline V gene encodes CDR1 DFQATT and CDR2 SNEGSKA (reference sequence). CDR3 sequence reads: CSAGTGTNSPLHF. The DNA for the CDR3 is TGCAGTGCAGGGACAGGGACAAATTCACCCCTCCACTTT.

This sequence joins TRBV7-2 and TRBJ2-7; no reliable D call. The CDR3 has 15 amino acids. Trimming removed 1 base from V and 5 bases from J, with 15 bases in between. Germline V gene lookup returns CDR1 SGHTA and CDR2 FQGNSA. For the CDR3, the DNA is TGTGCCAGCAGCTTAGAGGGTTCATTTAGTAACGAGCAGTACTTC. This codes for CASSLEGSFSNEQYF.

V usage is TRBV7-9 and J usage is TRBJ1-5, with 7 bases that match TRBD1. CDR1 and CDR2 from the germline V gene are SEHNR and FQNEAQ (reference sequence). CDR3 size: 16 residues. The trim removed 1 base at V and 5 bases at J, leaving 8 bases unmatched. The CDR3 loop is CASSLGDRENDQPQHF. CDR3 nucleotide sequence: TGTGCCAGCAGCTTAGGAGACAGGGAGAACGATCAGCCCCAGCATTTT.

This chain joins TRBV27 and TRBJ2-1; D remains ambiguous. The CDR3 is 12 amino acids. The germline CDR1 and CDR2 sequences are MNHEY and SMNVEV (reference sequence). The V end was cut by 6 bases, the J end by 9 bases, with 12 bases between. CDR3 sequence: CASSLMNGEQFF. The CDR3 coding sequence is TGTGCCAGCAGCCTAATGAACGGTGAGCAGTTCTTC.

Concerning this clonotype: A read error may explain this, as a much larger clone is one base away. V usage is TRBV11-3 and J usage is TRBJ1-1, with D possibly being TRBD1 (5 bases). The CDR3 is made up of 15 amino acids. V gave up 5 bases and J gave up 1 base, with 14 bases separating them. Germline V CDR1 and CDR2: SGHNT, YENEEA. CDR3 protein: CASSPLGAGNTEAFF. The CDR3 nucleotides are TGTGCCAGCAGCCCACTCGGGGCGGGGAACACTGAAGCTTTCTTT.

A few counts support this clonotype. The chain links TRBV20-1 to TRBJ1-3; D perhaps matches TRBD1 (5 bases). The V end was cut by 6 bases, the J end by 6 bases, with 18 bases between. This CDR3 has 14 amino acids. Looked up from germline, CDR1 is DFQATT and CDR2 is SNEGSKA (reference sequence). The CDR3 nucleotides read TGCAGTGCCCGGACAACGGCAGGGACAAACACCATATATTTT. Its protein is CSARTTAGTNTIYF.

Turning to this clonotype: The junction differs from germline at one of its ends, possibly a read error. This chain joins TRBV28 and TRBJ1-5; perhaps TRBD1 as D (6 bases). This CDR3 is built from 17 residues. Germline CDR1 reads MDHEN; CDR2 reads SYDVKM. CDR3 bases: TGTGCCAGCCGTTGGTACCAGGGGCCATCGACGAATCGGCCCCAGCATTTT. It translates to CASRWYQGPSTNRPQHF.

This clonotype was observed a few times. The CDR3 sequence: CASSASASGSTDTQYF. DNA of the CDR3: TGTGCCAGCAGCGCGTCAGCTAGCGGGAGCACAGATACGCAGTATTTT. The V call is TRBV5-4, the J call TRBJ2-3; 8 nucleotides match TRBD2. The CDR3 extends over 16 amino acids. V lost 4 bases, J lost 0 bases, and 7 bases stayed unmatched. In germline, CDR1 is SGHNT, CDR2 YYREEE (reference sequence).

This clonotype was seen more than once but under ten times. The V gene is TRBV15, the J gene TRBJ2-6, with D unresolved. The CDR3 has 15 amino acids. V was trimmed by 0 bases and J by 4 bases, leaving 7 bases between them. Germline CDR1 reads LNHNV; CDR2 reads YYDKDF (reference sequence). The CDR3 DNA is TGTGCCACCAGCAGAGATCAGGCGGGGGCCAACGTCCTGACTTTC. Protein sequence: CATSRDQAGANVLTF. Full variable domain (outside the CDR3, taken from reference TRBV15 and TRBJ2-6): DAMVIQNPRYQVTQFGKPVTLSCSQTLNHNVMYWYQQKSSQAPKLLFHYYDKDFNNEADTPDNFQSRRPNTSFCFLDIRSPGLGDTAMYLCATSRDQAGANVLTFGAGSRLTVL.

This clonotype was found many times. The chain carries TRBV18 and TRBJ1-1; maybe TRBD1 (6 bases). The CDR3 runs 14 residues. The germline V gene encodes CDR1 KGHSH and CDR2 LQKENI. The V end lost 2 bases, the J end lost 4 bases, and 11 bases lay between the germline ends. The CDR3: CASSPWDTRTEAFF. In DNA, the CDR3 is TGTGCCAGCTCACCATGGGACACCCGCACTGAAGCTTTCTTT.

The sample holds a few counts of this clonotype. This rearrangement joins TRBV30 to TRBJ2-7; the D gene is possibly TRBD1 (5 bases). CDR1 is GTSNPN, CDR2 SVGIG, per germline (reference sequence). This CDR3 has 12 amino acids. Trimming left V 0 bases short and J 7 bases short, with 10 bases between. CDR3 loop: CAWSVAGREQYF. CDR3 nucleotides: TGTGCCTGGAGTGTGGCAGGGCGTGAGCAGTACTTC.

CDR3 coding DNA: TGTGCCTGGAGCCCAGACAGGGTGCGCAATCAGCCCCAGCATTTT. It translates to CAWSPDRVRNQPQHF. V usage is TRBV30 and J usage is TRBJ1-5, with 7 bases identical to TRBD1. After removal of 3 bases from V and 2 bases from J, the junction contained 7 bases not matched to a gene. This CDR3 is 15 amino acids long. Germline V gives CDR1 GTSNPN, CDR2 SVGIG (reference sequence).

Only a few counts were recorded for this clonotype. Germline and junction disagree at one end, which may indicate a read error. The genes are TRBV27 and TRBJ2-7; TRBD1 matches 10 bases. The CDR3 is made up of 13 amino acids. CDR1 is MNHEY, CDR2 SMNVEV, per germline (reference sequence). The CDR3 DNA reads as TGTGCCAGCAGTTTGGACAGGGGGAACGAGCGGTACTTC. It specifies CASSLDRGNERYF.

This clonotype was counted between two and nine times. The chain joins TRBV4-2 to TRBJ1-5; 8 nucleotides match TRBD1. Trimming cost V 4 bases and J 7 bases; bases outside gene matches: 9. Looked up from germline, CDR1 is LGHNA and CDR2 is YNFKEQ. There are 15 residues in the CDR3. The CDR3 spells CASSLGDRSSQPQHF. CDR3 DNA sequence: TGTGCCAGCAGCCTTGGGGACAGGTCGAGCCAGCCCCAGCATTTT.